This T cell receptor beta chain derives from a study of T-cell memory formation after mild COVID-19. Study results and limitations: Largely, contracting CD4+ clones fell within CM and EM, and contracting CD8+ clones within EMRA. Balance between CD4 and CD8 was seen in clones contracting day 15 to 85, and a CD4+ lean was seen in later expanders.

Constant-segment-primed 5'RACE gave TCR alpha and TCR beta cDNA libraries with sample barcodes and UMIs. Each CDR3 protein is one row after TCRdb ran MiXCR on the 5' RACE reads. The sample carries more than 150,000 distinct CDR3 sequences, approximately 18% recorded once. To note about this clonotype: Its antigen is not identified.

The V gene lost 10 bases and the J gene lost 0 bases, with 13 bases spanning the gap. Germline V lookup: CDR1 MDHEN, CDR2 SYDVKM. The CDR3 is 13 amino acids. Sequenced material: PBMCs or a T cell subset sorted from them (not recorded which). The chain is built from TRBV28 and TRBJ2-7, with D possibly matching TRBD1 (6 bases). The TCR sequence derives from a young man who had mild COVID-19 (a few samples of this study predate the infection). Cell type and time point are not known. CDR3 sequence reads: CATRDRSSYEQYV. In DNA, the CDR3 is TGTGCCACCCGAGACAGGAGCTCCTACGAGCAGTACGTC.